Listed below are T cell receptor beta chains from one sample, sequenced in a study of T cell responses to AZD1222 COVID-19 vaccine. Data came from immunoSEQ multiplex PCR; TCRdb stores just in-frame clones and leaves some out. The sample has tens of thousands of clones, about 90% seen once. The sequencing here drew on peripheral blood, taken on day 0 of MenACWY control vaccination. These receptors were obtained from an adult in good health. CDR3s include the opening cysteine and the closing phenylalanine or tryptophan. A D gene is named only where the DNA matches it firmly. Not every row has a clone size; where given, it reads once, few, many or a size class.

clone size	V gene	D gene	J gene	CDR3 DNA	CDR3 protein
NA	TRBV7-2	NA	TRBJ2-7	TGTGCCAGCAGCACTGCCGGGATATCCTACGAGCAGTACTTC	CASSTAGISYEQYF
NA	TRBV5-6	NA	TRBJ2-1	TGTGCCAGCAGATCCACCGGGTTGAATGAGCAGTTCTTC	CASRSTGLNEQFF
NA	TRBV11-2	TRBD1	TRBJ1-6	TGTGCCAGCAGCCTCAATAGTGCAGGGGGCGTAAATAATTCACCCCTCCACTTT	CASSLNSAGGVNNSPLHF
NA	TRBV6-5	NA	TRBJ2-1	TGTGCCGCCAGGGGGGGAGCTAGCTCCTACAATGAGCAGTTCTTC	CAARGGASSYNEQFF
NA	TRBV25-1	NA	TRBJ2-1	TGTGCCAGCGAATTTATGGGTGAGCAGTTCTTC	CASEFMGEQFF
NA	TRBV5-6	NA	TRBJ2-1	TGTGCCAGCAGCTTTAGCTCCGGAAAGGGGGAGCAGTTCTTC	CASSFSSGKGEQFF
NA	TRBV7-8	NA	TRBJ2-7	TGTGCCAGCAGCCCCAGCTCCTACGAGCAGTACTTC	CASSPSSYEQYF
once	TRBV7-9	NA	TRBJ1-6	TGTGCCAGCTTGGCAGGGACGAATTCACCCCTCCACTTT	CASLAGTNSPLHF
NA	TRBV2	TRBD1	TRBJ1-2	TGTGCCAGCAGTGAGTTTCAGGGGGCTGGCTATGGCTACACCTTC	CASSEFQGAGYGYTF
NA	TRBV19	NA	TRBJ1-5	TGTGCCAGTAGTATAGATATGCGGTTACCGGCTAGGGTGGGTCAGCCCCAGCATTTT	CASSIDMRLPARVGQPQHF
NA	TRBV28	TRBD2	TRBJ2-1	TGTGCCAGCAGTACTCCGTCCCTTAGCGGGGGAAACTCCTACAATGAGCAGTTCTTC	CASSTPSLSGGNSYNEQFF
NA	TRBV10-1	NA	TRBJ2-1	TGCGCCAGCAGTGAGTCCATGACAAGGAGGCAGTTCTTC	CASSESMTRRQFF
NA	TRBV11-3	NA	TRBJ2-3	TGTGCCAGCAGCCCGGGGGGCGGGAGCACAGATACGCAGTATTTT	CASSPGGGSTDTQYF
NA	TRBV6-5	NA	TRBJ2-2	TGTGCCAGCAGTTACGGGGGCAGGGGAACCGGGGAGCTGTTTTTT	CASSYGGRGTGELFF
NA	TRBV5-4	TRBD1	TRBJ1-2	TGTGCCAGCAGCTCCACCCAGGGGGGCGGCTACACCTTC	CASSSTQGGGYTF
NA	TRBV18	NA	TRBJ1-5	TGTGCCAGCTCACCGGGGTCCAATCAGCCCCAGCATTTT	CASSPGSNQPQHF
NA	TRBV5-4	NA	TRBJ1-6	TGTGCCACCGAAATCCTTCAGGGGCAATCACCCCTCCACTTT	CATEILQGQSPLHF
NA	TRBV27	TRBD1	TRBJ1-2	TGTGCCAGCAGTTCCCTTAACAGGGGTTATGGCTACACCTTC	CASSSLNRGYGYTF
NA	TRBV5-4	TRBD2	TRBJ2-1	TGTGCCAGCAGCTTAGCGGGACTAGCGGGAGGGCCTGGGGGGCATGAGCAGTTCTTC	CASSLAGLAGGPGGHEQFF
NA	TRBV7-3	NA	TRBJ2-2	TGTGCCAGCAGCTTGCAGGGATCTACAGCCGGGGAGCTGTTTTTT	CASSLQGSTAGELFF
NA	TRBV28	NA	TRBJ1-1	TGTGCCAGCAGTTCCCCGCCCAAAGGGAACACTGAAGCTTTCTTT	CASSSPPKGNTEAFF
NA	TRBV19	NA	TRBJ1-2	TGTGCCAGTAGTATGGGGAATGCCTATGGCTACACCTTC	CASSMGNAYGYTF
NA	TRBV11-2	TRBD1	TRBJ1-4	TGTGCCAGCAGGGAAGGACAGGGAGAGTTTAGTGAAAAACTGTTTTTT	CASREGQGEFSEKLFF
NA	TRBV18	NA	TRBJ1-1	TGTGCCAGCTCAACAGACATGAACACTGAAGCTTTCTTT	CASSTDMNTEAFF
NA	TRBV27	TRBD1	TRBJ2-7	TGTGCCAGCAGTAGAGGGGGCTGGGGAACCTACGAGCAGTACTTC	CASSRGGWGTYEQYF
once	TRBV24-1	TRBD1	TRBJ1-2	TGTGCCACCAGTGACACTTCCAGGGGGCTGGTAGGTGGCTACACCTTC	CATSDTSRGLVGGYTF
NA	TRBV19	NA	TRBJ2-2	TGTGCCAGTAGTATTGTTCGGACCGGGGAGCTGTTTTTT	CASSIVRTGELFF
NA	TRBV30	NA	TRBJ2-6	TGTGCCTGGAGTGTAACGTGGGCCAACGTCCTGACTTTC	CAWSVTWANVLTF
NA	TRBV29-1	NA	TRBJ2-5	TGCAGCGTGGCGGGTACCCAAGAGACCCAGTACTTC	CSVAGTQETQYF
NA	TRBV6-5	NA	TRBJ1-3	TGTGCCAGCAGTTACTCAGACAGCTCTGGAAACACCATATATTTT	CASSYSDSSGNTIYF
NA	TRBV18	TRBD2	TRBJ2-3	TGTGCCAGCTCCGAGACTAGCGGGAGGGCCACAGATACGCAGTATTTT	CASSETSGRATDTQYF
NA	TRBV2	NA	TRBJ2-3	TGTGCCAGCCGAGCAGATACGCAGTATTTT	CASRADTQYF
NA	TRBV27	NA	TRBJ2-6	TGTGCCAGCAGTTTGGACGGGGTCCCCGCCTCTGGGGCCAACGTCCTGACTTTC	CASSLDGVPASGANVLTF
once	TRBV5-4	TRBD1	TRBJ2-1	TGTGCCAGCAGCTTTGGACAGGGGGCGGTTTACGGTGAGCAGTTCTTC	CASSFGQGAVYGEQFF
NA	TRBV5-1	TRBD2	TRBJ2-1	TGCGCCAGCAGCCCCGGGACTAGCGGCTACAATGAGCAGTTCTTC	CASSPGTSGYNEQFF
once	TRBV7-2	NA	TRBJ2-6	TGTGCCAGCAGCTTGAGGGGGGGCTCTGGGGCCAACGTCCTGACTTTC	CASSLRGGSGANVLTF
few	TRBV14	NA	TRBJ1-2	TGTGCCAGCAGCCAAGATGGCCGGGGCGATAACTATGGCTACACCTTC	CASSQDGRGDNYGYTF
NA	TRBV7-8	NA	TRBJ1-5	TGTGCCAGCAGCTTAGACAGGAATCAGCCCCAGCATTTT	CASSLDRNQPQHF
NA	TRBV7-2	NA	TRBJ1-4	TGTGCCAGCACCGACGGGACTCATGAAAAACTGTTTTTT	CASTDGTHEKLFF
NA	TRBV2	TRBD1	TRBJ2-7	TGTGCCAGCATTGGAGACAGGGCCTACGAGCAGTACTTC	CASIGDRAYEQYF
once	TRBV4-1	NA	TRBJ1-3	TGCGCCAGCAGCCAAGGGGTGTCCGGAAACACCATATATTTT	CASSQGVSGNTIYF
NA	TRBV7-3	NA	TRBJ2-7	TGTGCCAGCAGCTTAGGGGGGGCAGGGGCCTCCTACGAGCAGTACTTC	CASSLGGAGASYEQYF
NA	TRBV6-5	TRBD2	TRBJ2-7	TGTGCCAGCGAAGAGCGGGGCGCTTTTCCCGAGCAGTACTTC	CASEERGAFPEQYF
NA	TRBV7-2	TRBD2	TRBJ2-7	TGTGCCAGCAGCCTGGGACGCCCCGGGGCTAGCGGGATTGCCTACGAGCAGTACTTC	CASSLGRPGASGIAYEQYF
NA	TRBV7-3	NA	TRBJ2-2	TGTGCCAGCAACGGGGGCACCGGGGAGCTGTTTTTT	CASNGGTGELFF
NA	TRBV28	NA	TRBJ2-1	TGTGCCAGCAGTTACGGTGGGTTGGGGGTAATTCAGTTCTTC	CASSYGGLGVIQFF
NA	TRBV9	NA	TRBJ1-3	TGTGGGGTCGACGGAACCTCTGGAAACACCATATATTTT	CGVDGTSGNTIYF